The T cell receptor beta chain under discussion was sequenced for a study of cytomegalovirus exposure and HLA in healthy donors. Study observations and caveats: Serostatus for CMV was the only available immune exposure information.

J was trimmed by 5 bases and V by 4 bases; bases with no gene match: 13. Germline V gene lookup returns CDR1 SGHDN and CDR2 FVKESK. The CDR3 contains 17 residues. The PCR employed 60 Vbeta primers together with 13 Jbeta primers. The table came from immunoSEQ multiplex PCR; TCRdb's copy has only in-frame clones and leaves some out. The profile covers over 85,000 clones, with more than 70% appearing a single time and over 6% taken by the ten largest. With regard to this clone: Antigen specificity is unknown.

The chain is built from TRBV14 and TRBJ1-4, with TRBD1 matching 7 bases. Input material: PBMCs. The receptor comes from a female donor in good health and CMV-seronegative. The CDR3 coding sequence is TGTGCCAGCAGCCGCCTGACAGGGCTTGGGGGGAATGAAAAACTGTTTTTT. This encodes CASSRLTGLGGNEKLFF.